What follows are 25 T cell receptor beta chains derived from one specimen sequenced in a study of blood T cell repertoires in COVID-19. Profiling relied on immunoSEQ multiplex PCR, and the TCRdb table lists in-frame clones only, not all of them. The sample includes about 170,000 clones, more than 70% seen only once; the top ten take 3.6%. Sequencing input: PBMCs or T cells enriched from blood (not recorded which). All receptors come from a woman between 45 and 60 years old in a cohort exposed to, infected with or recovered from COVID-19 (not recorded which).

This clone appeared a few times. The chain is built from TRBV7-9 and TRBJ2-1; D may be TRBD1 (5 bases). Trimming cost V 2 bases and J 4 bases, with 15 bases left between them. Germline CDR1 and CDR2: SEHNR and FQNEAQ (reference sequence). The CDR3 has 16 residues. The CDR3 DNA is TGTGCCAGCAGCTTACCGAAAGGGGCCGGATACAATGAGCAGTTCTTC. Protein sequence: CASSLPKGAGYNEQFF.

The chain uses TRBV5-1 and TRBJ2-7; 7 bases match TRBD1. The CDR3 is 15 amino acids. Germline V lookup: CDR1 SGHRS, CDR2 YFSETQ. V lost 0 bases and J lost 3; bases outside the gene matches: 6. The CDR3 sequence: CASSLEGQSYYEQYF. For the CDR3, the DNA is TGCGCCAGCAGCTTGGAGGGACAGAGCTACTACGAGCAGTACTTC.

The rearrangement links TRBV6-6 to TRBJ2-7, with TRBD1 matching 9 bases. The CDR3 consists of 14 residues. Germline V gene sequence: CDR1 MNHNY, CDR2 SVGAGI (reference sequence). Trimming took 6 bases from V and 6 from J; bases not matched to a gene: 9. The CDR3 loop is CASSPTGGGGEQYF. CDR3 sequence (DNA): TGTGCCAGCAGCCCGACAGGGGGTGGGGGCGAGCAGTACTTC.

The CDR3 coding sequence is TGTGCCAGCAGGTCCGGGACAGGGCTTCCAGATACGCAGTATTTT. It encodes CASRSGTGLPDTQYF. The gene calls are TRBV5-5 and TRBJ2-3; TRBD1 matches 9 bases. This CDR3 spans 15 amino acids. The germline CDR1 and CDR2 sequences are SGHKS and YYEKEE (reference sequence). V trimming: 5 bases; J trimming: 4 bases; junction bases outside the gene matches: 8.

The V gene is TRBV7-3, the J gene TRBJ2-5; tentatively, D is TRBD1 (6 bases). The CDR3 consists of 15 residues. The V gene's germline CDR1 is SGHTA and CDR2 FQGTGA. V dropped 5 bases and J dropped 4 bases, with 17 bases sitting between them. CDR3 residues: CASSQNGQSGETQYF. In DNA form, the CDR3 reads TGTGCCAGCAGCCAGAACGGACAGTCCGGAGAGACCCAGTACTTC.

The chain combines TRBV7-9 with TRBJ2-7; 7 bases map to TRBD1. This CDR3 is 16 amino acids long. Trimming removed 3 bases from V and 1 base from J; junction bases left unmatched: 9. CDR1 and CDR2 from the germline V gene are SEHNR and FQNEAQ (reference sequence). CDR3 amino acids: CASSFTLAGGSYEQYF. In DNA form, the CDR3 reads TGTGCCAGCAGCTTCACCCTGGCAGGGGGATCCTACGAGCAGTACTTC.

The J gene is TRBJ1-2, the V gene TRBV30; D may be TRBD1 (5 bases). Germline V gene data show CDR1 as GTSNPN and CDR2 as SVGIG (reference sequence). V was trimmed by 0 bases and J by 6 bases, leaving 17 bases between them. The CDR3 is made up of 15 amino acids. CDR3 nucleotides: TGTGCCTGGAGTGTACCTAAGGGGCAGGGAAATGGCTACACCTTC. Amino acids: CAWSVPKGQGNGYTF.

This clone was seen once. The J gene is TRBJ1-2, the V gene TRBV3-1 (or the pseudogene TRBV3-2); unclear D gene. Trimming removed 2 bases at V and 8 bases at J, with 12 bases between. Germline-derived CDR1 and CDR2 are LGHDT and YNNKEL (reference sequence). This CDR3 region has 13 residues. CDR3 region: CASSQQEVGGYTF. CDR3 nucleotide sequence: TGTGCCAGCAGCCAACAGGAGGTTGGGGGCTACACCTTC.

V gene TRBV6-5 combines with J gene TRBJ1-3; D gene ambiguous. Deletions cut 4 bases from V and 0 bases from J, with 13 bases between. The CDR3 spans 16 residues. CDR1 is MNHEY, CDR2 SVGAGI, per germline. The CDR3 DNA is TGTGCCAGCAGTTTCCGGAGCTGGGTCTCTGGAAACACCATATATTTT. Its protein product is CASSFRSWVSGNTIYF.

The rearrangement uses TRBV24-1 and TRBJ1-2; TRBD1 agrees at 7 bases. There are 18 residues in the CDR3. Germline CDR1 and CDR2: KGHDR and SFDVKD. V shed 3 bases and J 0 bases; nucleotides not matched to a gene: 12. The CDR3 sequence is CATSDTTEQGTTNYGYTF. Written as DNA, the CDR3 is TGTGCCACCAGTGATACAACTGAACAGGGGACGACTAACTATGGCTACACCTTC.

This clone was found once. The V gene is TRBV2, the J gene TRBJ1-1, with D unresolved. Germline-derived CDR1 and CDR2 are SNHLY and FYNNEI. The CDR3 sequence is 15 residues long. Trimming cost V 2 bases and J 1 base, with 11 bases left between them. In DNA, the CDR3 is TGTGCCAGCAGTGAAAGCGCCAGTGCGAACACTGAAGCTTTCTTT. This translates into CASSESASANTEAFF. The variable domain in full, completed from reference TRBV2 and TRBJ1-1, reads EPEVTQTPSHQVTQMGQEVILRCVPISNHLYFYWYRQILGQKVEFLVSFYNNEISEKSEIFDDQFSVERPDGSNFTLKIRSTKLEDSAMYFCASSESASANTEAFFGQGTRLTVV.

The chain is built from TRBV2 and TRBJ1-5; 7 bases line up with TRBD1. The junction had 8 bases not matched to a gene; V was cut back by 4 bases and J by 2 bases. Germline V gives CDR1 SNHLY, CDR2 FYNNEI. CDR3 size: 16 residues. In DNA form, the CDR3 reads TGTGCCAGCAGTGCCGACAGGGCCTTTGGCAATCAGCCCCAGCATTTT. Its protein is CASSADRAFGNQPQHF.

This clone has a single count. The chain links TRBV7-8 to TRBJ2-7; TRBD1 matches at 7 bases. The length of the CDR3 is 14 residues. Losses at the gene ends were 5 bases for V and 4 bases for J; bases not matched to a gene: 8. Germline V gene lookup returns CDR1 SGHVS and CDR2 FQNEAQ. Here the CDR3 reads CASSRGDRSYEQYF. The CDR3 DNA is TGTGCCAGCAGCCGAGGGGACAGAAGTTACGAGCAGTACTTC. The variable domain in full, completed from reference TRBV7-8 and TRBJ2-7, reads GAGVSQSPRYKVAKRGQDVALRCDPISGHVSLFWYQQALGQGPEFLTYFQNEAQLDKSGLPSDRFFAERPEGSVSTLKIQRTQQEDSAVYLCASSRGDRSYEQYFGPGTRLTVT.

The chain carries TRBV6-1 and TRBJ2-3, with D perhaps TRBD2 (5 bases). The CDR3 is made up of 14 amino acids. V was trimmed by 5 bases and J by 5 bases, leaving 14 bases between them. CDR1 is MNHNS and CDR2 is SASEGT in the germline V gene. The chain's CDR3 is CASSQRTQGDTQYF. The CDR3 DNA reads as TGTGCCAGCAGTCAAAGGACTCAAGGAGATACGCAGTATTTT.

The chain joins TRBV4-2 to TRBJ1-1, with D possibly matching TRBD1 (6 bases). The CDR3 is 14 amino acids. Deletions cut 3 bases from V and 5 bases from J, with 13 bases between. In germline, CDR1 is LGHNA, CDR2 YNFKEQ. Here the CDR3 DNA reads TGTGCCAGCAGCCACCCAGGGGAGAGGACTGAAGCTTTCTTT. This codes for CASSHPGERTEAFF.

The rearrangement links TRBV7-8 to TRBJ1-6; TRBD1 agrees at 8 bases. The CDR3 is made up of 17 amino acids. Germline V gene sequence: CDR1 SGHVS, CDR2 FQNEAQ. With V trimmed by 10 bases and J by 6 bases, 17 bases remained unmatched. CDR3 residues: CAIGLSRDRSTNSPLHF. The CDR3 DNA follows: TGTGCCATCGGTCTCTCACGGGACAGGAGTACTAATTCACCCCTCCACTTT. The entire variable domain, with the rest obtained from reference TRBV7-8 and TRBJ1-6, is as follows: GAGVSQSPRYKVAKRGQDVALRCDPISGHVSLFWYQQALGQGPEFLTYFQNEAQLDKSGLPSDRFFAERPEGSVSTLKIQRTQQEDSAVYLCAIGLSRDRSTNSPLHFGNGTRLTVT.

V is TRBV7-9 and J is TRBJ2-5; 8 nucleotides line up with TRBD1. Germline-derived CDR1 and CDR2 are SEHNR and FQNEAQ (reference sequence). Trimming removed 1 base from V and 4 bases from J; junction bases left unmatched: 5. The CDR3 contains 15 residues. CDR3 residues: CASSLGQGLGETQYF. CDR3 sequence (DNA): TGTGCCAGCAGCTTAGGACAGGGGTTGGGAGAGACCCAGTACTTC.

The chain couples TRBV6-2 or TRBV6-3 to TRBJ2-2, with D possibly TRBD2 on 7 matching bases. CDR1 is MNHEY, CDR2 SVGEGT, per germline. This CDR3 region has 14 residues. V shed 4 bases and J shed 5 bases, with 11 bases lying between them. CDR3 nucleotide sequence: TGTGCCAGCAGTTGGGGGGGCGCTACCGGGGAGCTGTTTTTT. This sequence encodes CASSWGGATGELFF.

This chain uses TRBV12-3 or TRBV12-4 with TRBJ1-2, with 7 nucleotides matching TRBD1. The CDR3 is 13 amino acids. V was pared by 5 bases and J by 6 bases, with 6 bases of the junction left unmatched. CDR3 nucleotides: TGTGCCAGCAGTATACAGGGACAGCATGGCTACACCTTC. Translation: CASSIQGQHGYTF.

The CDR3 loop reads CSASRGKGQPQHF. CDR3 DNA: TGCAGTGCTAGTCGGGGGAAAGGTCAGCCCCAGCATTTT. V usage is TRBV20-1 and J usage is TRBJ1-5; D might be TRBD1 (5 bases). Trimming took off 3 bases at V and 6 bases at J, with 12 bases between the two ends. Germline V CDR1 and CDR2: DFQATT, SNEGSKA (reference sequence). CDR3 length: 13 residues.

CDR3 sequence: CASRRQGAGNTIYF. The CDR3 coding sequence is TGTGCCAGCAGACGACAGGGGGCTGGAAACACCATATATTTT. The chain couples TRBV28 to TRBJ1-3; 9 bases fit TRBD1. J lost 2 bases, V lost 6 bases, and 2 bases had no gene match. Looked up from germline, CDR1 is MDHEN and CDR2 is SYDVKM. This CDR3 has 14 residues.

This clone has just a few counts. The rearrangement joins TRBV7-3 to TRBJ2-2; D is perhaps TRBD2 (5 bases). Trimming shortened V by 0 bases and J by 5 bases, and 13 bases separated the two germline ends. The V gene's germline CDR1 is SGHTA and CDR2 FQGTGA. The CDR3 contains 16 residues. CDR3 coding DNA: TGTGCCAGCAGCTTAACGGTGGCGGGTGGGACCGGGGAGCTGTTTTTT. This encodes CASSLTVAGGTGELFF.

V is TRBV13 and J is TRBJ2-2; maybe TRBD2 (5 bases). CDR3 size: 16 residues. V shed 5 bases and J shed 1 base, with 14 bases lying between them. Germline V gene lookup returns CDR1 PRHDT and CDR2 FYEKMQ (reference sequence). The DNA for the CDR3 is TGTGCCAGCAGCCCTGAGGGTTCCGAGAACACCGGGGAGCTGTTTTTT. Translating it yields CASSPEGSENTGELFF.

This chain uses TRBV7-9 with TRBJ2-7; TRBD2 matches 15 bases. After removal of 2 bases from V and 0 bases from J, the junction contained 5 bases not matched to a gene. Germline assignment: CDR1 SEHNR and CDR2 FQNEAQ (reference sequence). CDR3 size: 18 residues. The DNA of the CDR3 is TGTGCCAGCAGCTTACCAAGGACTAGCGGGAGGGACTCCTACGAGCAGTACTTC. It encodes CASSLPRTSGRDSYEQYF.

The V gene is TRBV27, the J gene TRBJ2-7; 11 nucleotides agree with TRBD2. Per germline, CDR1 MNHEY and CDR2 SMNVEV (reference sequence). This CDR3 has 15 amino acids. V shed 1 base, J shed 7 bases, and the junction held 6 bases outside the gene matches. CDR3 residues: CASSLYPSGRWEQYF. CDR3 sequence (DNA): TGTGCCAGCAGTTTATATCCTAGCGGGAGGTGGGAGCAGTACTTC.